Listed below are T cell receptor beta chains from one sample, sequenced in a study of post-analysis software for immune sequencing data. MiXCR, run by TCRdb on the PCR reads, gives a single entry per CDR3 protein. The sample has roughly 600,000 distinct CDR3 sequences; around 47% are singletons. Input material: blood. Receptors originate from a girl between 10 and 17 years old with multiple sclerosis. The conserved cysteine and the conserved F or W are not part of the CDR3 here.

CDR3 protein: AWSSGTEETQY
J gene: TRBJ2-5
V gene: TRBV30
CDR3 length: 11

CDR3 protein: AISPRGDTEAF
J gene: TRBJ1-1
V gene: TRBV10-3
CDR3 length: 11

CDR3 protein: ASRTGRLGRLSGANVLT
J gene: TRBJ2-6
V gene: TRBV3-1
CDR3 length: 17

CDR3 protein: ASSLTSSGTGVYNEQF
J gene: TRBJ2-1
V gene: TRBV11-3
CDR3 length: 16

CDR3 protein: ASSLRQGGEQF
J gene: TRBJ2-1
V gene: TRBV7-3
CDR3 length: 11

CDR3 protein: SGTLSGTGSRGYT
J gene: TRBJ1-2
V gene: TRBV29-1
CDR3 length: 13

CDR3 protein: ASSLLGVGTDTQY
J gene: TRBJ2-3
V gene: TRBV5-1
CDR3 length: 13

CDR3 protein: ASSLVTAWVQY
J gene: TRBJ2-7
V gene: TRBV11-2
CDR3 length: 11

CDR3 protein: ASSFYRGSYEQY
J gene: TRBJ2-7
V gene: TRBV6-5
CDR3 length: 12

CDR3 protein: ASSQAGVNEKLF
J gene: TRBJ1-4
V gene: TRBV5-1
CDR3 length: 12

CDR3 protein: ASSHAGGGYEQY
J gene: TRBJ2-7
V gene: TRBV7-2
CDR3 length: 12

CDR3 protein: ASRRDFYNEQF
J gene: TRBJ2-1
V gene: TRBV5-1
CDR3 length: 11